The next 9 T cell receptor beta chains were all read from a single sample in a study of CD8 T cells in ankylosing spondylitis. TCRdb called the 5' RACE reads again in MiXCR, with one record for every CDR3 protein. Of about 92,000 distinct CDR3 sequences detected, 7.5% to 9% appear once; the ten largest clones hold roughly 5.6%. The sequenced material came from blood, either unsorted or a sorted T cell fraction (not recorded which). Receptor source: a male donor with ankylosing spondylitis or in good health (not recorded which).

As to this clonotype: This could be a read error, since a much larger clone is one nucleotide away. V and J are TRBV5-1 and TRBJ1-2; no definite D call. The germline CDR1 and CDR2 sequences are SGHRS and YFSETQ. The CDR3 sequence is 15 residues long. For the CDR3, the DNA is TGCGCCAGCAGCTTTGAGAAAGGAGTAAACTATGACTACACCTTC. It translates to CASSFEKGVNYDYTF.

This clonotype was observed many times. The rearrangement links TRBV28 to TRBJ2-7, with D perhaps given as TRBD1 or TRBD2 (6 bases each). CDR3 length: 15 residues. Germline CDR1 and CDR2: MDHEN and SYDVKM. Trimming took 5 bases from V and 0 from J, leaving 14 bases between them. The CDR3 reads CASSGRGTLSYEQYF. The CDR3 nucleotides read TGTGCCAGCAGTGGCCGGGGGACACTCTCCTACGAGCAGTACTTC.

This clonotype occurred many times. The chain links TRBV3-1 to TRBJ2-5; TRBD2 matches at 10 bases. J lost 5 bases, V lost 5 bases, and 5 bases had no gene match. This CDR3 region has 14 residues. Germline-derived CDR1 and CDR2 are LGHDT and YNNKEL (reference sequence). CDR3 in DNA: TGTGCCAGCAGCGGGCTAGCGGGGGTCGAGACCCAGTACTTC. It yields the protein CASSGLAGVETQYF.

As for this clonotype: A single base separates this from a much larger clone, so it may be a read error. V and J are TRBV20-1 and TRBJ1-4; D is undetermined. The CDR3 loop spans 16 amino acids. Germline CDR1 reads DFQATT; CDR2 reads SNEGSKA (reference sequence). CDR3 protein: CSASLGQSSGNETLFF. CDR3 coding DNA: TGCAGTGCTAGTTTGGGCCAGTCCTCCGGGAATGAAACACTGTTTTTT.

This clonotype was counted between two and nine times. V usage is TRBV28 and J usage is TRBJ1-5; 9 nucleotides match TRBD1. The trim removed 6 bases at V and 7 bases at J, leaving 10 bases unmatched. This CDR3 comprises 15 residues. Germline assignment: CDR1 MDHEN and CDR2 SYDVKM. The CDR3 here is CASSPGQGIWQPQHF. DNA for the CDR3: TGTGCCAGCAGCCCGGGACAGGGAATATGGCAGCCCCAGCATTTT.

This clonotype was detected ten times or more. Here the CDR3 reads CASSSSGGAPPDTQYF. The CDR3 DNA reads as TGTGCCAGCAGCTCTAGCGGGGGGGCCCCCCCAGATACGCAGTATTTT. The chain couples TRBV7-2 to TRBJ2-3; the match to TRBD2 covers 12 bases. Germline trimming cut 4 bases from V and 4 bases from J; bases unmatched to any gene: 6. Germline V CDR1 and CDR2: SGHTA, FQGNSA. The CDR3 extends over 16 amino acids.

The chain is built from TRBV28 and TRBJ2-1; TRBD2 matches 15 bases. The CDR3 loop spans 17 amino acids. Germline CDR1 MDHEN, CDR2 SYDVKM. Trimming took 5 bases from V and 6 from J; bases not matched to a gene: 8. In nucleotides, the CDR3 is TGTGCCAGCAGTCCACAGGGACTAGCGGGGGGCTCCAATGAGCAGTTCTTC. Amino acid sequence: CASSPQGLAGGSNEQFF.

Note on this clonotype: One end of the junction does not line up with germline, which may come from a read error. The chain uses TRBV20-1 and TRBJ1-2; 7 bases line up with TRBD1. The length of the CDR3 is 15 residues. Germline CDR1 DFQATT, CDR2 SNEGSKA (reference sequence). The DNA of the CDR3 is TGCTGTGCTCGGGGGAAGGGACAGCCGAACTATGGCTACACCTTC. Translating it yields CCARGKGQPNYGYTF.

V is TRBV12-3 or TRBV12-4 and J is TRBJ1-1; maybe TRBD1 (5 bases). Deletions cut 2 bases from V and 0 bases from J, with 19 bases between. This CDR3 contains 18 residues. The CDR3 coding sequence is TGTGCCAGCAGTTTAATCGGGACCCAGACTCCGATGAACACTGAAGCTTTCTTT. Translated, it gives CASSLIGTQTPMNTEAFF.